Sequencing of this TCR beta chain was carried out in a study of beta chain features in type 1 diabetes. Study outcomes and limitations: Type 1 diabetes patients had moderately but significantly shorter TCRB CDR3s in all four CD4+ subsets.

Of the isolated RNA, all was reverse transcribed, and so the sequenced material was expressed TCRB transcripts. TCRdb's table, derived via immunoSEQ multiplex PCR, lists solely in-frame clones and lacks some. Of some 360,000 clones listed, 9.6% are singletons. V was cut by 6 bases and J by 4 bases, with 11 bases left in between. The CDR3 sequence is 13 residues long. The germline gives CDR1 MDHEN, CDR2 SYDVKM. The table lists this clone with a few counts. Its antigen is unknown. The receptor comes from a young man with type 1 diabetes. This sequence joins TRBV28 and TRBJ2-3, with D hard to call. Sequencing used central memory CD4+ T cells from blood. DNA for the CDR3: TGTGCCAGCAGCGGGCGATCTGCAGATACGCAGTATTTT. Translated: CASSGRSADTQYF.